These T cell receptor beta chains were read from a single sample in a study of blood T cell repertoires in COVID-19. Clones were sequenced by immunoSEQ multiplex PCR, and TCRdb holds only the in-frame ones, with some missing. The sample holds 150,000 to 200,000 clones, roughly 90% seen once. Sequenced material: PBMCs or T cells enriched from blood (not recorded which). These receptors were collected from a woman in her fifties or sixties who had recovered from COVID-19. CDR3s include the opening cysteine and the closing phenylalanine or tryptophan. D genes are given only for firm matches. The size of a clone is reported for some rows only, either as once, few or many, or as a class for expanded clones.

CDR3 protein: CASRWAQNEQFF
CDR3 DNA: TGCGCCAGCAGGTGGGCGCAGAATGAGCAGTTCTTC
clone size: .
J gene: TRBJ2-1
D gene: .
V gene: TRBV5-1

CDR3 protein: CASSLQGLSNYGYTF
CDR3 DNA: TGTGCCAGCAGCTTACAGGGTCTTTCTAACTATGGCTACACCTTC
clone size: .
J gene: TRBJ1-2
D gene: .
V gene: TRBV7-9

CDR3 protein: CASSFPGTGGTGELFF
CDR3 DNA: TGTGCCAGCAGCTTCCCCGGGACAGGGGGCACCGGGGAGCTGTTTTTT
clone size: .
J gene: TRBJ2-2
D gene: TRBD1
V gene: TRBV5-4

CDR3 protein: CASSQVGQGGPYEQYF
CDR3 DNA: TGTGCCAGCAGCCAAGTCGGACAGGGGGGCCCCTACGAGCAGTACTTC
clone size: few
J gene: TRBJ2-7
D gene: TRBD1
V gene: TRBV4-2

CDR3 protein: CASSIPSLAGLGDTQYF
CDR3 DNA: TGTGCCAGCAGCATCCCCTCACTAGCGGGGTTAGGAGATACGCAGTATTTT
clone size: .
J gene: TRBJ2-3
D gene: TRBD2
V gene: TRBV11-2

CDR3 protein: CASSPQGVLSPLHF
CDR3 DNA: TGTGCCAGCAGCCCACAGGGAGTTTTGTCACCCCTCCACTTT
clone size: .
J gene: TRBJ1-6
D gene: .
V gene: TRBV6-6

CDR3 protein: CATLRDRSNQPQHF
CDR3 DNA: TGTGCCACCCTCCGGGACAGGTCCAATCAGCCCCAGCATTTT
clone size: .
J gene: TRBJ1-5
D gene: TRBD1
V gene: TRBV6-5

CDR3 protein: CASTADGTDTQYF
CDR3 DNA: TGTGCCAGTACAGCGGACGGAACAGATACGCAGTATTTT
clone size: .
J gene: TRBJ2-3
D gene: .
V gene: TRBV19

CDR3 protein: CASSLTSVGGNTIYF
CDR3 DNA: TGTGCCAGCAGTTTGACATCGGTCGGTGGAAACACCATATATTTT
clone size: few
J gene: TRBJ1-3
D gene: .
V gene: TRBV27

CDR3 protein: CASSPGAGEQFF
CDR3 DNA: TGTGCCAGCAGCCCTGGGGCCGGGGAGCAGTTCTTC
clone size: .
J gene: TRBJ2-1
D gene: .
V gene: TRBV14

CDR3 protein: CASSGMEGLSETQYF
CDR3 DNA: TGCGCCAGCAGCGGGATGGAGGGTTTGTCGGAGACCCAGTACTTC
clone size: .
J gene: TRBJ2-5
D gene: .
V gene: TRBV4-1

CDR3 protein: CASSLVPRQGPGDTGELFF
CDR3 DNA: TGCGCCAGCAGCTTGGTCCCGCGACAGGGGCCCGGGGACACCGGGGAGCTGTTTTTT
clone size: .
J gene: TRBJ2-2
D gene: TRBD1
V gene: TRBV5-1

CDR3 protein: CASSLGDSSTDTQYF
CDR3 DNA: TGTGCCAGCAGCTTAGGGGACTCCTCCACAGATACGCAGTATTTT
clone size: .
J gene: TRBJ2-3
D gene: .
V gene: TRBV7-9

CDR3 protein: CASSLFFGTSANPNNEQFF
CDR3 DNA: TGCGCCAGCAGCTTGTTTTTCGGGACTAGCGCTAATCCGAACAATGAGCAGTTCTTC
clone size: .
J gene: TRBJ2-1
D gene: TRBD2
V gene: TRBV5-1

CDR3 protein: CASSLDSSTNTEAFF
CDR3 DNA: TGCGCCAGCAGCTTGGACAGCTCTACGAACACTGAAGCTTTCTTT
clone size: .
J gene: TRBJ1-1
D gene: .
V gene: TRBV5-1

CDR3 protein: CASSPRGLGYTF
CDR3 DNA: TGTGCCAGCAGTCCCAGGGGGCTCGGCTACACCTTC
clone size: .
J gene: TRBJ1-2
D gene: TRBD1
V gene: TRBV27

CDR3 protein: CAREAQGSYNEQFF
CDR3 DNA: TGTGCCCGGGAGGCCCAGGGGTCGTACAATGAGCAGTTCTTC
clone size: .
J gene: TRBJ2-1
D gene: .
V gene: TRBV30

CDR3 protein: CASSPSRGISYEQYF
CDR3 DNA: TGTGCCAGCAGCCCCTCGCGGGGCATTTCCTACGAGCAGTACTTC
clone size: .
J gene: TRBJ2-7
D gene: .
V gene: TRBV11-1

CDR3 protein: CASSYSGTGTIGYTF
CDR3 DNA: TGTGCCAGCAGTTACTCCGGGACAGGGACTATCGGCTACACCTTC
clone size: .
J gene: TRBJ1-2
D gene: TRBD1
V gene: TRBV6-5

CDR3 protein: CASSLISSDRQYF
CDR3 DNA: TGTGCCAGCAGCTTAATTTCCTCCGACAGGCAGTACTTC
clone size: .
J gene: TRBJ2-7
D gene: .
V gene: TRBV11-3

CDR3 protein: CASSLAGQRGIEQYF
CDR3 DNA: TGTGCCAGCAGCTTAGCCGGGCAGCGGGGGATCGAGCAGTACTTC
clone size: .
J gene: TRBJ2-7
D gene: TRBD2
V gene: TRBV7-2

CDR3 protein: CASSSGQNTEAFF
CDR3 DNA: TGTGCCAGCAGCTCGGGACAAAACACTGAAGCTTTCTTT
clone size: .
J gene: TRBJ1-1
D gene: .
V gene: TRBV5-8

CDR3 protein: CASSQATVVKPHSPLHF
CDR3 DNA: TGTGCCAGCAGCCAAGCAACGGTAGTCAAACCCCATTCACCCCTCCACTTT
clone size: .
J gene: TRBJ1-6
D gene: .
V gene: TRBV4-2

CDR3 protein: CASSLGPAGGLTQYF
CDR3 DNA: TGTGCCAGCAGCTTAGGTCCGGCGGGGGGACTTACGCAGTATTTT
clone size: .
J gene: TRBJ2-3
D gene: TRBD2
V gene: TRBV7-2

CDR3 protein: CASSLVGGSYEQYF
CDR3 DNA: TGTGCCAGCAGCTTAGTTGGAGGTTCCTACGAGCAGTACTTC
clone size: .
J gene: TRBJ2-7
D gene: .
V gene: TRBV11-2

CDR3 protein: CSVLPYNEQFF
CDR3 DNA: TGCAGCGTCCTTCCCTACAATGAGCAGTTCTTC
clone size: .
J gene: TRBJ2-1
D gene: .
V gene: TRBV29-1

CDR3 protein: CASSYNDYYTYEQYF
CDR3 DNA: TGTGCCAGCAGTTATAATGATTATTACACCTACGAGCAGTACTTC
clone size: .
J gene: TRBJ2-7
D gene: .
V gene: TRBV7-2

CDR3 protein: CASSPDVRGYEQYF
CDR3 DNA: TGTGCCAGCAGCCCTGACGTACGGGGTTACGAGCAGTACTTC
clone size: .
J gene: TRBJ2-7
D gene: .
V gene: TRBV6-4

CDR3 protein: CASTPTGANTEAFF
CDR3 DNA: TGTGCCAGCACCCCTACAGGGGCCAACACTGAAGCTTTCTTT
clone size: .
J gene: TRBJ1-1
D gene: TRBD1
V gene: TRBV6-5

CDR3 protein: CASMGSHLAKNIQYF
CDR3 DNA: TGTGCCAGCATGGGCAGTCACTTAGCCAAAAACATTCAGTACTTC
clone size: .
J gene: TRBJ2-4
D gene: .
V gene: TRBV2

CDR3 protein: CATTDRGSAGANVLTF
CDR3 DNA: TGTGCCACCACGGACAGGGGGTCTGCTGGGGCCAACGTCCTGACTTTC
clone size: .
J gene: TRBJ2-6
D gene: TRBD1
V gene: TRBV19

CDR3 protein: CASSARYSGNTIYF
CDR3 DNA: TGTGCCAGCAGCGCTAGGTACTCTGGAAACACCATATATTTT
clone size: .
J gene: TRBJ1-3
D gene: .
V gene: TRBV9

CDR3 protein: CATSREGETGAAGELFF
CDR3 DNA: TGTGCCACCAGCAGAGAAGGGGAAACAGGGGCGGCCGGGGAGCTGTTTTTT
clone size: .
J gene: TRBJ2-2
D gene: TRBD1
V gene: TRBV15

CDR3 protein: CSVVDYTEAFF
CDR3 DNA: TGCAGCGTTGTGGACTACACTGAAGCTTTCTTT
clone size: .
J gene: TRBJ1-1
D gene: .
V gene: TRBV29-1

CDR3 protein: CASSLQDRVSGNTIYF
CDR3 DNA: TGTGCCAGCAGCCTCCAGGACAGGGTGTCCGGAAACACCATATATTTT
clone size: few
J gene: TRBJ1-3
D gene: TRBD1
V gene: TRBV3-1/TRBV3-2